Listed below are T cell receptor beta chains from one sample, sequenced in a study of T-cell memory formation after mild COVID-19. TCRdb itself ran the 5' RACE reads through MiXCR, one entry per CDR3 protein. The sample records hundreds of thousands of distinct CDR3 sequences, roughly 18% being singletons. What was sequenced was PBMCs or a T cell subset sorted from them (not recorded which). All receptors come from a young man who had mild COVID-19 (a few samples of this study predate the infection). Cell type and time point are not known. Both conserved end residues are part of each CDR3. The order of the fields is J gene, V gene, CDR3 protein.

TRBJ2-3	TRBV29-1	CSASGTGGSDTQYF
TRBJ2-5	TRBV18	CASSVGHLIQETQYF
TRBJ2-5	TRBV13	CASSLWWTRGETQYF
TRBJ2-2	TRBV28	CASSFIGLSGELFF
TRBJ1-5	TRBV7-2	CASSLKSNQPQHF
TRBJ2-2	TRBV9	CASSLTPGGLTNTGELFF
TRBJ2-2	TRBV5-1	CASSRDGVNTGELFF
TRBJ2-2	TRBV24-1	CATSDPGTSGGASGELFF
TRBJ1-1	TRBV3-1	CASAPGFGDTEAFF
TRBJ1-5	TRBV6-1	CASSGRANGHQPQHF
TRBJ1-6	TRBV7-2	CASSLAAPSALHF